This is a list of T cell receptor beta chains from one sample in a study of cytomegalovirus exposure and HLA in healthy donors. Clones were sequenced by immunoSEQ multiplex PCR, and TCRdb holds only the in-frame ones, with some missing. Here the sample spans more than 140,000 clones, about three quarters being singletons. The sequencing input was PBMCs. The receptors come from a male donor in good health and CMV-seronegative. CDR3s include the opening cysteine and the closing phenylalanine or tryptophan. Each record gives: clone size, D gene, V gene, J gene, CDR3 protein, CDR3 DNA. The D gene is left open where the match is weak. Clone size is given for some rows only: seen once, a few or many times, or a class if the clone is expanded.

clone_size: NA; d_call: TRBD1; v_call: TRBV7-6; j_call: TRBJ1-1; cdr3_aa: CASSLARTGGDTEAFF; cdr3_nt: TGTGCCAGCAGCTTAGCAAGGACAGGGGGGGACACTGAAGCTTTCTTT
clone_size: NA; d_call: NA; v_call: TRBV4-3; j_call: TRBJ1-3; cdr3_aa: CASSLGGGLGNTIYF; cdr3_nt: TGCGCCAGCAGCCTTGGGGGGGGCTTAGGAAACACCATATATTTT
clone_size: few; d_call: NA; v_call: TRBV5-8; j_call: TRBJ1-1; cdr3_aa: CASSLWQFGGTEAFF; cdr3_nt: TGTGCCAGCAGCCTTTGGCAATTCGGGGGCACTGAAGCTTTCTTT
clone_size: NA; d_call: NA; v_call: TRBV5-6; j_call: TRBJ2-7; cdr3_aa: CASSLRPPSRLEQYF; cdr3_nt: TGTGCCAGCAGCTTAAGGCCGCCTAGTCGTCTCGAGCAGTACTTC
clone_size: NA; d_call: NA; v_call: TRBV29-1; j_call: TRBJ2-7; cdr3_aa: CSASGLTNYEQYF; cdr3_nt: TGCAGCGCCTCCGGGTTGACTAACTACGAGCAGTACTTC
clone_size: NA; d_call: NA; v_call: TRBV2; j_call: TRBJ2-3; cdr3_aa: CASSEAQGGGTDTQYF; cdr3_nt: TGTGCCAGCAGTGAAGCGCAGGGGGGCGGGACAGATACGCAGTATTTT
clone_size: NA; d_call: TRBD2; v_call: TRBV5-1; j_call: TRBJ2-2; cdr3_aa: CASSSQREGYTGELFF; cdr3_nt: TGCGCCAGCAGCTCTCAGCGGGAGGGTTACACCGGGGAGCTGTTTTTT
clone_size: NA; d_call: NA; v_call: TRBV12-5; j_call: TRBJ2-7; cdr3_aa: CASARPAEGSYEQYF; cdr3_nt: TGTGCTAGTGCCCGACCGGCGGAAGGTTCCTACGAGCAGTACTTC
clone_size: NA; d_call: TRBD2; v_call: TRBV19; j_call: TRBJ2-1; cdr3_aa: CASSIGGSTYNEQFF; cdr3_nt: TGTGCCAGTAGTATTGGCGGGAGTACGTACAATGAGCAGTTCTTC
clone_size: NA; d_call: TRBD2; v_call: TRBV5-1; j_call: TRBJ2-3; cdr3_aa: CASSLRTSITDTQYF; cdr3_nt: TGCGCCAGCAGCTTGAGGACTAGCATCACAGATACGCAGTATTTT
clone_size: NA; d_call: TRBD1; v_call: TRBV18; j_call: TRBJ2-7; cdr3_aa: CASSRTGGYEQYF; cdr3_nt: TGTGCCAGCTCACGGACAGGGGGCTACGAGCAGTACTTC
clone_size: NA; d_call: NA; v_call: TRBV30; j_call: TRBJ1-6; cdr3_aa: CAWSKEGRGNSPLHF; cdr3_nt: TGTGCCTGGAGTAAGGAGGGGCGCGGAAATTCACCCCTCCACTTT